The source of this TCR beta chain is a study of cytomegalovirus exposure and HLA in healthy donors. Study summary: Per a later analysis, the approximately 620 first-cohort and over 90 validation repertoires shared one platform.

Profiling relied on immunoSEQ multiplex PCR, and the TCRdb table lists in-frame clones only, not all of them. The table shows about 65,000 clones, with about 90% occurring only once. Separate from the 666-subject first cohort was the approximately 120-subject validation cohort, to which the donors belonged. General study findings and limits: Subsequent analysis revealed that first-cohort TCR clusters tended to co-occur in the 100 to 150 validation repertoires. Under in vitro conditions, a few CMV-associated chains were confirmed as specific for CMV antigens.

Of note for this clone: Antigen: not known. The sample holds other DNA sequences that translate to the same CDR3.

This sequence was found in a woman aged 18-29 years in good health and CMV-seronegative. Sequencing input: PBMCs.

In nucleotides, the CDR3 is TGCGCCAGCAGCCATCCGTCCTCTGGAAACACCATATATTTT. Translating it yields CASSHPSSGNTIYF. The chain employs TRBV4-1 and TRBJ1-3; no clear D gene. V was pared by 3 bases and J by 0 bases, with 6 bases between. The length of the CDR3 is 14 residues. Germline CDR1 reads MGHRA; CDR2 reads YSYEKL.